What follows are 9 T cell receptor beta chains derived from one specimen sequenced in a study of patients with pleural tuberculosis (dated by TCRdb to the mid-2010s). The instrument given in TCRdb is Illumina Genome Analyzer IIx. The public reads were reanalyzed by TCRdb: fastp trimming at Q25, MiXCR alignment, in-frame beta chains only. Duplicate CDR3 protein sequences are folded into a single record with the most common DNA and genes. The sample data list approximately 53,000 distinct CDR3 sequences, and 5.5% to 8% of these were observed just once. The ten biggest clones cover around 15% of the sample. The receptors originated from a human donor with pleural tuberculosis.

This clonotype has at least ten counts. The J gene is TRBJ1-1, the V gene TRBV5-4; TRBD1 might be the D (5 bases). V lost 3 bases, J lost 2 bases, and 8 bases lay in between. The CDR3 is 13 amino acids. Germline CDR1 reads SGHNT; CDR2 reads YYREEE (reference sequence). The CDR3 bases are TGTGCCAGCAGCTGGGACCCCAACACTGAAGCTTTCTTT. Translating it yields CASSWDPNTEAFF.

The chain uses TRBV19 and TRBJ2-3; D perhaps matches TRBD1 (6 bases). Germline V gene sequence: CDR1 LNHDA, CDR2 SQIVND (reference sequence). The V end was cut by 9 bases, the J end by 7 bases, with 23 bases between. CDR3 length: 15 residues. The CDR3 is CASLQTGRPGNTQYF. The CDR3 DNA reads TGTGCCAGCCTTCAAACAGGGCGACCCGGGAATACGCAGTATTTT.

In its sample, this clonotype was seen a few times. An end of the junction differs from the germline gene, which may be a read error. The chain links TRBV19 to TRBJ2-3, with D unresolved. Germline lookup yields CDR1 LNHDA and CDR2 SQIVND (reference sequence). This CDR3 is built from 14 residues. The CDR3 spells CASSISDGTDAQYF. The CDR3 nucleotides read TGTGCCAGTAGTATCTCAGACGGCACAGATGCGCAGTATTTT.

On this clonotype itself: A much larger clone sits a single nucleotide away, making a read error possible. The V and J genes are TRBV6-2 or TRBV6-3 and TRBJ2-3; D call uncertain. CDR3 length equals 14 residues. The germline V gene encodes CDR1 MNHEY and CDR2 SVGEGT. CDR3 sequence reads: CANSYSPSTDTQYF. The CDR3 DNA sequence: TGTGCCAACAGTTACTCGCCGAGCACAGATACGCAGTATTTT.

Many counts were recorded for this clonotype. The chain uses TRBV12-3 or TRBV12-4 and TRBJ2-1, with unresolved D. The CDR3 runs 13 residues. Trimming shortened V by 3 bases and J by 8 bases, and 11 bases separated the two germline ends. The DNA of the CDR3 is TGTGCCAGCAGTTTCCTTTCCCGGGATGAGCAGTTCTTC. Protein product: CASSFLSRDEQFF.

Many counts were recorded for this clonotype. The rearrangement uses TRBV29-1 and TRBJ2-3; 8 nucleotides line up with TRBD2. After removal of 6 bases from V and 4 bases from J, the junction contained 15 bases not matched to a gene. The germline V gene encodes CDR1 SQVTM and CDR2 ANQGSEA. The CDR3 spans 16 residues. CDR3 nucleotides: TGCAGCGTCCATACCCTCAGCGGGAGAACCCCAGATACGCAGTATTTT. It specifies CSVHTLSGRTPDTQYF.

The sample holds many counts of this clonotype. The genes are TRBV2 and TRBJ2-3, with D possibly being TRBD2 (6 bases). CDR3 size: 15 residues. V lost 0 bases and J lost 2, with 9 bases in between. Looked up from germline, CDR1 is SNHLY and CDR2 is FYNNEI. The CDR3 spells CASSEARDLTDTQYF. CDR3 bases: TGTGCCAGCAGTGAAGCGCGGGATCTCACAGATACGCAGTATTTT. Looking up the rest from reference TRBV2 and TRBJ2-3 gives the full variable domain: EPEVTQTPSHQVTQMGQEVILRCVPISNHLYFYWYRQILGQKVEFLVSFYNNEISEKSEIFDDQFSVERPDGSNFTLKIRSTKLEDSAMYFCASSEARDLTDTQYFGPGTRLTVL.

Concerning this clonotype: The junction shows a germline mismatch at one end, possibly a read error. V is TRBV6-1 and J is TRBJ1-6, with a weak D call TRBD1 (5 bases). Germline V gene lookup returns CDR1 MNHNS and CDR2 SASEGT. The CDR3 is 14 amino acids. The CDR3 nucleotides read TGTGCCAGCAGTAGCGGGGGTACCTACAATGAGCAGTCCTTT. Its protein product is CASSSGGTYNEQSF.

There are many counts of this clonotype. Here the CDR3 reads CASSQGRVYEQYF. The CDR3 bases are TGTGCCAGCAGTCAAGGAAGGGTCTACGAGCAGTACTTC. This chain connects TRBV28 to TRBJ2-7; no firm D call. The length of the CDR3 is 13 residues. Germline V CDR1 and CDR2: MDHEN, SYDVKM. V was cut by 5 bases and J by 3 bases, with 11 bases left in between.